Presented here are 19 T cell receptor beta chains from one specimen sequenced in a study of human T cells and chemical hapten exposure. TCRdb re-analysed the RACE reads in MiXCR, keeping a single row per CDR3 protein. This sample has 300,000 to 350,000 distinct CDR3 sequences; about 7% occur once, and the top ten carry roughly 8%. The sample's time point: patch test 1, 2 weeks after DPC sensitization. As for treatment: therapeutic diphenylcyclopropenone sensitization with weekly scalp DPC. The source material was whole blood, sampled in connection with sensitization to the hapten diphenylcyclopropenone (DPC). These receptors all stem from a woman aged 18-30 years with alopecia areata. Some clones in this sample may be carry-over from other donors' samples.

This chain's CDR3 is CASSLAPPSGAALNSPLHF. The DNA of the CDR3 is TGTGCCAGCAGCTTAGCGCCCCCCTCGGGGGCAGCGCTTAATTCACCCCTCCACTTT. This chain joins TRBV7-6 and TRBJ1-6; a possible D gene is TRBD1 (6 bases). V was shortened by 0 bases and J by 6 bases, with 21 bases between the two germline ends. CDR3 size: 19 residues. Per germline, CDR1 SGHVS and CDR2 FNYEAQ.

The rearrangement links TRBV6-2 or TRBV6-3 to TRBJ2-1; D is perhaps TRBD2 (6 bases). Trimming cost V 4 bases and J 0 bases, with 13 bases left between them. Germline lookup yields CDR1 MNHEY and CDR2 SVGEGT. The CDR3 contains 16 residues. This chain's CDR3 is CASSSLAASSYNEQFF. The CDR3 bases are TGTGCCAGCAGTTCCTTAGCGGCAAGCTCCTACAATGAGCAGTTCTTC.

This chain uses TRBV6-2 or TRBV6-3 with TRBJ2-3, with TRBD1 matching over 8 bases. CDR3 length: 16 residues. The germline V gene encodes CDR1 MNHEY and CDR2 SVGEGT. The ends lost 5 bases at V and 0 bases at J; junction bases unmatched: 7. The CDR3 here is CASSNGQGPSTDTQYF. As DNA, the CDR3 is TGTGCCAGCAGTAACGGACAGGGCCCTAGCACAGATACGCAGTATTTT.

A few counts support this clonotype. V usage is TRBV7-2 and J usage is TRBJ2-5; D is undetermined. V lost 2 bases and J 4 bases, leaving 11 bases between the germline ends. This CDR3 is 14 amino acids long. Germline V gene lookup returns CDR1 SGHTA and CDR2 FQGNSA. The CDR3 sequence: CASSLSRRPETQYF. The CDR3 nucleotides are TGTGCCAGCAGCTTATCCAGGAGACCAGAGACCCAGTACTTC.

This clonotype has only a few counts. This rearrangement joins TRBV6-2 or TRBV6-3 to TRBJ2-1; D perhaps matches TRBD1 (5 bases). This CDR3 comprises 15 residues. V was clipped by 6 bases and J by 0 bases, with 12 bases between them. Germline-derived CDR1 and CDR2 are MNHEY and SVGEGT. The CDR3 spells CASRDLDSSYNEQFF. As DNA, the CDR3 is TGTGCCAGCAGGGACCTTGACAGCTCCTACAATGAGCAGTTCTTC.

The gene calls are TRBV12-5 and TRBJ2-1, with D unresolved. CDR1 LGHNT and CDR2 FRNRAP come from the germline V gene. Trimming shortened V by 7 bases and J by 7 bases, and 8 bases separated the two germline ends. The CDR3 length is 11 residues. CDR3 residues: CASALINEQFF. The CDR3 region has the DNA TGTGCTAGTGCCCTGATAAATGAGCAGTTCTTC.

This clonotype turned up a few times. CDR3 coding DNA: TGCAGCGTTCCCCTCAAGAGAGGGGCAAGCACTGAAGCTTTCTTT. It is translated as CSVPLKRGASTEAFF. The chain carries TRBV29-1 and TRBJ1-1; D may be TRBD1 (5 bases). Germline assignment: CDR1 SQVTM and CDR2 ANQGSEA. V gave up 5 bases and J gave up 4 bases, with 20 bases separating them. The CDR3 totals 15 residues. The whole variable domain, filled in from reference TRBV29-1 and TRBJ1-1, reads SAVISQKPSRDICQRGTSLTIQCQVDSQVTMMFWYRQQPGQSLTLIATANQGSEATYESGFVIDKFPISRPNLTFSTLTVSNMSPEDSSIYLCSVPLKRGASTEAFFGQGTRLTVV.

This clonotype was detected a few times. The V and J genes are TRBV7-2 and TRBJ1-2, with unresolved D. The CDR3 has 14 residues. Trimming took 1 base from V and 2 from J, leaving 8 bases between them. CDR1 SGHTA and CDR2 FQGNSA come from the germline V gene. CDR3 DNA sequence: TGTGCCAGCAGCTTAGAAGGCCTCAACTATGGCTACACCTTC. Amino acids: CASSLEGLNYGYTF.

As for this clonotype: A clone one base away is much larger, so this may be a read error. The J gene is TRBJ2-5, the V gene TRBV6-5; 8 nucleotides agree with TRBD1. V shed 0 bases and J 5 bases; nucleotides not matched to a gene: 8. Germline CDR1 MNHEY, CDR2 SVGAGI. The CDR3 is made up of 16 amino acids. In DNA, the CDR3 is TGTGCCAGCAGTTACTCCCGAGACAGGGGCAAGGAGACCCAGTACTTC. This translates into CASSYSRDRGKETQYF.

The CDR3: CASSRTDVAGELFF. CDR3 nucleotides: TGTGCCAGCAGCCGGACAGACGTGGCCGGGGAGCTGTTTTTT. This chain joins TRBV3-1 and TRBJ2-2, with D perhaps matching TRBD1 (6 bases). This CDR3 comprises 14 residues. The germline V gene has CDR1 LGHDT and CDR2 YNNKEL (reference sequence). Trimming stripped 4 bases from V and 6 bases from J, with 12 bases between.

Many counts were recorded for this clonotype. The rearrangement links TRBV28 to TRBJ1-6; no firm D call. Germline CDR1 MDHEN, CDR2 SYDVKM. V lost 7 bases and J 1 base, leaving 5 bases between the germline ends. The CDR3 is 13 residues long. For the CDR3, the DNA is TGTGCCAGCAAAGGGTCCTATAATTCACCCCTCCACTTT. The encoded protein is CASKGSYNSPLHF.

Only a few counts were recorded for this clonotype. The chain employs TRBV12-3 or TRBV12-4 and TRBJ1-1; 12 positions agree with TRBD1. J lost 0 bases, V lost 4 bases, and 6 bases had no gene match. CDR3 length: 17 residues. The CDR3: CASSWDRGRGMNTEAFF. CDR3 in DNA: TGTGCCAGCAGTTGGGACAGGGGGCGAGGGATGAACACTGAAGCTTTCTTT.

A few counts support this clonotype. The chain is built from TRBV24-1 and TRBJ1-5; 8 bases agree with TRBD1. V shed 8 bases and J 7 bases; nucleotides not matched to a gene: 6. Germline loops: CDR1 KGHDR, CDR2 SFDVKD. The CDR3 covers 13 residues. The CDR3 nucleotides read TGTGCCACCACGGACAGGGAAGACCAGCCCCAGCATTTT. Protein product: CATTDREDQPQHF.

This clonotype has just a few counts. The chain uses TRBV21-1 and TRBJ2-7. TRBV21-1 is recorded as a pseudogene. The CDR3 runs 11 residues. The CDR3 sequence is CASSNEYEQYF. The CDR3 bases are TGTGCCAGCAGCAACGAGTACGAGCAGTACTTC.

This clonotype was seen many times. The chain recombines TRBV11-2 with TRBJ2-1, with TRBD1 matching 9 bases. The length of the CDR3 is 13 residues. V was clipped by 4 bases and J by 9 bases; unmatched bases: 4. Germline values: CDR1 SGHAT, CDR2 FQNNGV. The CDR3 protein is CASSYGTGTEQFF. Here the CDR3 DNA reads TGTGCCAGCAGCTATGGGACAGGGACTGAGCAGTTCTTC.

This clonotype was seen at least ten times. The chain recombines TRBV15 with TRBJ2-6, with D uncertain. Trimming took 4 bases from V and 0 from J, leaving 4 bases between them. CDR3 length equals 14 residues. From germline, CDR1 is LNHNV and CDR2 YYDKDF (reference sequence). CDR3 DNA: TGTGCCACCAGCACCCGCTCTGGGGCCAACGTCCTGACTTTC. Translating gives CATSTRSGANVLTF.

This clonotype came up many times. CDR3 bases: TGCAGCGTTTCCCCCCAGGACAGGTCAAGCCCAGATACGCAGTATTTT. Translated: CSVSPQDRSSPDTQYF. The rearrangement uses TRBV29-1 and TRBJ2-3, with TRBD1 matching 7 bases. This CDR3 is 16 amino acids long. Germline CDR1 and CDR2: SQVTM and ANQGSEA. The V gene end was trimmed by 5 bases and the J gene end by 4 bases; junction bases not matched to a gene: 15.

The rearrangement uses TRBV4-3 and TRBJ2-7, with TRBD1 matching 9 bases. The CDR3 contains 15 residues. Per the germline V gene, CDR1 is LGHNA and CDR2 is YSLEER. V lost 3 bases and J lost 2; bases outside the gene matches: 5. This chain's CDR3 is CASSQRQGGAYEQYF. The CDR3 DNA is TGCGCCAGCAGCCAGAGACAGGGGGGAGCCTACGAGCAGTACTTC.

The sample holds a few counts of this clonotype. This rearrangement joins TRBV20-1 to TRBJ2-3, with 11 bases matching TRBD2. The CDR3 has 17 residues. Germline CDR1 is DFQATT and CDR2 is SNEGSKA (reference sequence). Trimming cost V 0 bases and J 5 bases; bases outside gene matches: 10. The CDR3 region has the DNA TGCAGTGCTAGAGATGGTGTTAGCGGGGGGGCCGGAGATACGCAGTATTTT. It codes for CSARDGVSGGAGDTQYF.